Below, 10 T cell receptor beta chains from the same sample are listed, as sequenced in a study of T cells in Graves' hyperthyroidism and ophthalmopathy. RNA transcripts served as the template for amplifying TCR beta CDR3 regions. The HTBI primer set was used in a first-round RT-PCR of the TCR CDR3. TCRdb passed the multiplex PCR reads through MiXCR, listing each CDR3 protein once. Of about 600,000 distinct CDR3 sequences listed, around 16% are singletons. The sample was blood. These receptors were taken from a woman in her thirties or forties with Graves' ophthalmopathy.

The table lists this clonotype with many counts. This rearrangement joins TRBV3-1 to TRBJ1-5; 7 positions agree with TRBD1. This CDR3 has 15 residues. Germline V gives CDR1 LGHDT, CDR2 YNNKEL (reference sequence). V gave up 4 bases and J gave up 0 bases; unmatched junction bases: 3. The chain's CDR3 is CASSRDSDSNQPQHF. CDR3 sequence (DNA): TGTGCCAGCAGCCGGGACAGCGATAGCAATCAGCCCCAGCATTTT.

The chain employs TRBV19 and TRBJ2-3; D is unclear. There are 16 residues in the CDR3. Germline CDR1 is LNHDA and CDR2 is SQIVND (reference sequence). The germline V and J ends were trimmed by 3 bases and 0 bases, with 13 bases remaining between them. In nucleotides, the CDR3 is TGTGCCAGTAGTATGTGGCGGTCGACTAGCACAGATACGCAGTATTTT. Its translation: CASSMWRSTSTDTQYF.

Turning to this clonotype: A much larger clone differs by one base, so this may be a read error. The chain couples TRBV7-2 to TRBJ2-3; D unresolved. This CDR3 is built from 16 residues. Germline V CDR1 and CDR2: SGHTA, FQGNSA. The CDR3 nucleotides read TGTGCCAGCAGCTTCTCCCGGTCTACTTCCACAGATACGCGGTATTTT. Amino acids: CASSFSRSTSTDTRYF.

In this sample, this clonotype turned up a few times. This chain connects TRBV12-3 or TRBV12-4 to TRBJ2-5; D might be TRBD2 (6 bases). The CDR3 has 15 residues. Trimming took off 5 bases at V and 2 bases at J, with 15 bases between the two ends. CDR3 amino acids: CASSQTGTQQETQYF. The DNA for the CDR3 is TGTGCCAGCAGTCAGACCGGGACTCAACAAGAGACCCAGTACTTC.

This clonotype was found many times. This chain uses TRBV11-2 with TRBJ2-5; possible D gene TRBD2, 5 bases. The CDR3 has 15 amino acids. Trimming took 5 bases from V and 3 from J, leaving 16 bases between them. CDR1 and CDR2 from the germline V gene are SGHAT and FQNNGV. In nucleotides, the CDR3 is TGTGCCAGCAGCCTCAACCCGGCGGGTGAAGAGACCCAGTACTTC. It translates to CASSLNPAGEETQYF.

Relative to its sample, this clonotype is medium-sized. The chain couples TRBV7-8 to TRBJ1-4; tentative D call: TRBD1 (5 bases). CDR1 and CDR2 (germline): SGHVS, FQNEAQ. Trimming took off 0 bases at V and 6 bases at J, with 11 bases between the two ends. This CDR3 has 15 amino acids. The chain's CDR3 is CASSLAWGAYEKLFF. DNA for the CDR3: TGTGCCAGCAGCTTAGCCTGGGGCGCGTATGAAAAACTGTTTTTT.

At least ten counts were recorded for this clonotype. This chain joins TRBV3-1 and TRBJ2-5; tentatively, D is TRBD1 (6 bases). The CDR3 spans 14 residues. Trimming took 4 bases from V and 5 from J, leaving 14 bases between them. The germline gives CDR1 LGHDT, CDR2 YNNKEL (reference sequence). CDR3 in DNA: TGTGCCAGCAGCCCAATACAGGGCTTGGAGACCCAGTACTTC. This encodes CASSPIQGLETQYF.

With regard to this clonotype: This may come from a read error, since a much larger clone is one base off. The CDR3: CASSTGAIYQETQFF. In DNA, the CDR3 is TGTGCCAGCAGTACGGGGGCGATTTACCAAGAGACCCAGTTCTTC. V gene TRBV12-3 or TRBV12-4 combines with J gene TRBJ2-5; D possibly uses TRBD1 or TRBD2 (6 bases each). With the DNA end fitting TRBJ2-1 better, the J assignment may be wrong. The length of the CDR3 is 15 residues.

A note on this clonotype: One base away lies a much larger clone, so this may be a sequencing read error. V usage is TRBV12-3 or TRBV12-4 and J usage is TRBJ1-5, with D unclear. The CDR3 spans 15 residues. The CDR3 DNA follows: TGTCCCAGCAGTTTTTCGGCATATAGCAATCAGCCCCAGCATTTT. Protein product: CPSSFSAYSNQPQHF.

J is TRBJ2-1 and V is TRBV20-1; weak D call: TRBD2 (6 bases). V was trimmed by 6 bases and J by 3 bases, leaving 9 bases between them. Per germline, CDR1 DFQATT and CDR2 SNEGSKA (reference sequence). This CDR3 is built from 12 residues. CDR3 region: CSAVSGYNEQFF. CDR3 DNA: TGCAGTGCCGTTAGCGGCTACAATGAGCAGTTCTTC.